This T cell receptor (beta chain) was found in a study of T cells expressing NK-cell markers. UMIs accompanied the 5'RACE template switching by which TCR beta cDNA was made. TCRdb reprocessed the 5' RACE reads and stores each CDR3 protein as one record, lacking DNA. This table lists around 470,000 distinct CDR3 sequences. The CDR3 length is 13 residues. Looked up from germline, CDR1 is SGHKS and CDR2 is YYEKEE (reference sequence). This chain links TRBV5-5 with TRBJ2-7; TCRdb proposes TRBD1, but this gene call is untestable without DNA. The sequenced sample was blood T cells: a sorted CD56 or NKG2C T cell subset, CD4+ or CD8+ T cells, or bulk PBMC T cells (not recorded which). The source is a woman in her 50s in good health. The CDR3 is CASTSPPLDEQYF.